Listed below are T cell receptor beta chains from one sample, sequenced in a study of Graves' ophthalmopathy and Graves' hyperthyroidism. From the multiplex PCR reads, TCRdb called clonotypes with MiXCR, one entry per CDR3 protein. The sample lists under 800,000 distinct CDR3 sequences; around a fifth were seen once. The sample was peripheral blood. The receptors shown here come from a woman aged 18-35 years with stable Graves' hyperthyroidism. Some clones in this sample may be carry-over from other donors' samples. The CDR3 runs from the conserved cysteine through the conserved F or W. The D gene is left open where the match is weak. A clone size is listed for some rows: how often the clone was seen (once, few, many), or a class if it is expanded.

many	TRBJ2-7	TRBV4-1	.	TGCGCCAGCAGCCAAGAAGGTGCAGGGGTAGGTTGGGAGCAGTACTTC	CASSQEGAGVGWEQYF
few	TRBJ2-5	TRBV7-9	TRBD2	TGTGCCAGCAGCTTAGACTCGGGAGGGAAGATAGAGACCCAGTACTTC	CASSLDSGGKIETQYF
.	TRBJ2-5	TRBV5-1	.	TGCGCCAGCAGCGTAGAGAGACATCAAGAGACCCAGTACTTC	CASSVERHQETQYF
many	TRBJ1-1	TRBV6-5	.	TGTGCAACCCGAAATGGGGACACTGAAGCTTTCTTT	CATRNGDTEAFF
many	TRBJ1-6	TRBV28	.	TGTGCCAGCAGTTTAGCCCAATCGAATTCACCCCTCCACTTT	CASSLAQSNSPLHF
few	TRBJ2-2	TRBV7-2	.	TGTGCCAGCAGCTTGAGCGTATCGAACACCGGGGAGCTGTTTTTT	CASSLSVSNTGELFF
many	TRBJ1-1	TRBV10-3	.	TGTGCCATCAGTGAGTCGGGGGGCGGGACTGAAGCTTTCTTT	CAISESGGGTEAFF
few	TRBJ2-7	TRBV10-3	TRBD2	TGTGCCATCAGTGGCTTACTAGCGGGGGCTTGGGAGCAGTACTTC	CAISGLLAGAWEQYF
few	TRBJ1-5	TRBV20-1	.	TGCAGTGCGACGGGGGGCGGGAATCAGCCCCAGCATTTT	CSATGGGNQPQHF
.	TRBJ1-1	TRBV6-1	TRBD1	TGTGCCAGCAGTCTGGGACAGGGGAAGACCACTGAAGCTTTCTTT	CASSLGQGKTTEAFF
many	TRBJ2-2	TRBV12-3/TRBV12-4	TRBD2	TGTGCCAGCAGTTGGACTAGCTCGGGAGCCGGGGAGCTGTTTTTT	CASSWTSSGAGELFF
many	TRBJ2-7	TRBV6-1	.	TGTGCCAGCAGCGGGGGGCACATCTCCTACGAGCAGTACTTC	CASSGGHISYEQYF
.	TRBJ2-6	TRBV6-2/TRBV6-3	TRBD1	TGTGCCAGCAGTCGGACAGGCCGGGCGGACTCTGGGGCCAACGTCCTGACTTTC	CASSRTGRADSGANVLTF
many	TRBJ2-7	TRBV7-8	.	TGTGCCAGCAGCTTAGACGCGGTAGAGCAGTACTTC	CASSLDAVEQYF
many	TRBJ2-2	TRBV6-4	.	TGTGCCAGCAGTGAAGATGGGTCGTCCGGGGAGCTGTTTTTT	CASSEDGSSGELFF
many	TRBJ2-4	TRBV6-1	.	TGTGCCAGCAGTGAAAGGGTTCTCGGGGCCAAAAACATTCAGTACTTC	CASSERVLGAKNIQYF
.	TRBJ2-5	TRBV28	TRBD2	TGTGCCAGCAGTCGACAGGCCGGGACTAGCGGTATCGGAGGAGAGACCCAGTACTTC	CASSRQAGTSGIGGETQYF
many	TRBJ2-7	TRBV2	TRBD1	TGTGCCAGCAGTTGGACAGGCCCTAAGGGCGAGCAGTACTTC	CASSWTGPKGEQYF
.	TRBJ1-1	TRBV15	TRBD1	TGTGCCACCAGCGGGAGGACAGGGGCCACTGAAGCTTTCTTT	CATSGRTGATEAFF
many	TRBJ2-2	TRBV6-5	.	TGTGCCAGCATTCTTAGCGGACAGGTTGGGGCCGGGGAGCTGTTTTTT	CASILSGQVGAGELFF
.	TRBJ1-6	TRBV11-1	.	TGTGCCAGCAGCTTAGCGCATCCACCGCCCCAGGCAGGCCACCATCAATATAATTCACCCCTCCACTTT	CASSLAHPPPQAGHHQYNSPLHF
many	TRBJ2-2	TRBV12-3/TRBV12-4	TRBD1	TGTGCCAGCAGCAACCGCGCATCAGGGACAGCCCTAGGCGGGGAGCTGTTTTTT	CASSNRASGTALGGELFF
.	TRBJ2-6	TRBV29-1	.	TGCAGCGTTGAAGTCCCCCGGGGTGGGGCCAACCTCCTGACTTTC	CSVEVPRGGANLLTF
.	TRBJ1-5	TRBV19	.	TGTGCCAGTACCTCTATGGGCGGGCATCAGCCCCAGCATTTT	CASTSMGGHQPQHF
many	TRBJ1-1	TRBV6-1	.	TGTGCCAGCAGGAGGGGTTGGGACACTGAAGCTTTCTTT	CASRRGWDTEAFF
.	TRBJ2-5	TRBV6-1	.	TGTGCCAGCAGCCCCGGCTCCCAGAGGGAGACCCAGTACTTC	CASSPGSQRETQYF
many	TRBJ2-5	TRBV19	TRBD1	TGTGCCAGTAGTATAACAGGGGTTGGATTGGAGACCCAGTACTTC	CASSITGVGLETQYF
many	TRBJ2-2	TRBV11-2	.	TGTGCCAGCAGCTTAATCAGGTCGGGCCCCGGGGAGCTGTTTTTT	CASSLIRSGPGELFF
.	TRBJ1-5	TRBV12-3/TRBV12-4	.	TGTGCCAGCAGTTTAGCGGGACCGAGCAATCAGCCCCAGCATTTT	CASSLAGPSNQPQHF
many	TRBJ1-1	TRBV29-1	.	TGCAGCGTTGAAAGGGGAGGGCGACGAGTGAACACTGAAGCTTTCTTT	CSVERGGRRVNTEAFF
many	TRBJ2-7	TRBV7-8	.	TGTGCCAGCACCCCAATTTCGCGGTATCGAGCGAGCTCCTACGAGCAGTACTTC	CASTPISRYRASSYEQYF